The rows below give T cell receptor beta chains drawn from one sample of a study of T cells in Graves' hyperthyroidism and ophthalmopathy. TCRdb reprocessed the multiplex PCR reads via MiXCR and lists one record per CDR3 protein. The data show about 640,000 distinct CDR3 sequences, roughly 14% seen once. The material sequenced was blood. The receptors derive from a woman aged 45-65 years with Graves' ophthalmopathy. Both conserved end residues are trimmed from each CDR3. Not every row has a clone size; where given, it reads once, few, many or a size class.

clone_size v_call cdr3_aa
many TRBV6-5 ASSYTSVPNAEAF
many TRBV7-2 ASSLVAWDTQY
- TRBV19 ASSPDRKKAIYEQY
- TRBV6-5 ASRPHSGTPTGELF
- TRBV9 ASSVAGTSGTDTQY
- TRBV20-1 SARFSALYNEQF
many TRBV28 ASRPGLAGAYNEQF
many TRBV6-2/TRBV6-3 ASSNRGGRRETQY
many TRBV18 ASSAIEVPYNEQF
many TRBV7-2 ASSRGNEQF
many TRBV15 ATSRDRKYPDTGELF
- TRBV24-1 ATSERDRGHADTQY
- TRBV7-3 ASSGGTFYNEQF
many TRBV3-1 ASSQRSGLGSNTEAF
many TRBV28 ASTQQGAYVGYT
- TRBV6-1 ASGRGRGNIQY
- TRBV6-2/TRBV6-3 ASSYKGTVYGYT
- TRBV4-1 ASSHPGFSYEQY
many TRBV5-1 ASKERGGTDTQY
many TRBV2 ASSVGAPPYTQY
many TRBV24-1 ATSDSGQGHGYT
many TRBV2 ASSPRNNEQF
many TRBV10-3 AISESAGRRQTYEQY
once TRBV4-3 ASSQDIRWEDTQY
- TRBV4-2 ASSQGAGVGNEQY
many TRBV6-2/TRBV6-3 ASSYFHLGLAFHNEQF
- TRBV7-2 ASSTQNRDRERNT
many TRBV6-2/TRBV6-3 ASSYESYEQY
many TRBV12-3/TRBV12-4 ASSRDRGHSPLH
few TRBV9 ASSSRGSWNTDTQY
many TRBV7-9 ASSLAVSGPTRYGYT
few TRBV18 ASSPRTGGLSGNTIY
many TRBV6-1 ASSPDKSTDTQY
- TRBV4-3 ASSQRGFLDSPLH
many TRBV28 ASSTNGQGRTGELF
- TRBV5-8 ASSGPTGFGYGYT
many TRBV20-1 SASLVAGPPYNEQF
many TRBV28 ASSSRQREGRSCEQY
many TRBV5-1 ASSWQTSGSYNEQF
- TRBV7-3 ASRRTANQETQY
many TRBV30 AWKILTGTGNNEQF
many TRBV12-3/TRBV12-4 ASSPDTAYEQY
many TRBV5-1 ASSLQGVDEQF
many TRBV14 ASSQGLAGGEQY
few TRBV18 ASSRADSNYGYT